This is a list of T cell receptor beta chains from one sample in a study of T-cell memory formation after mild COVID-19. A single record per CDR3 protein comes from TCRdb applying MiXCR to the 5' RACE reads. Of a few hundred thousand distinct CDR3 sequences detected, 24% appear once; the ten largest clones hold 7.5% to 10%. Sequenced material: PBMCs or a T cell subset sorted from them (not recorded which). The receptors come from an adult woman who had mild COVID-19 (a few samples of this study predate the infection). Cell type and time point are not known. The CDR3 runs from the conserved cysteine through the conserved F or W. Each record gives: J gene, clone size, V gene, D gene, CDR3 DNA, CDR3 protein. D genes are given only for firm matches. A row's size may be missing; if present it is once, few, many or a size class.

TRBJ1-2	few	TRBV3-1	TRBD1	TGTGCCAGCAGCCCCATGGACAGGGGGTATGGCTACACCTTC	CASSPMDRGYGYTF
TRBJ2-3	once	TRBV12-2	NA	TGTGCAAGTCGCTTCCGGATGGGCGGGGGCGCAGATACGCAGTATTTT	CASRFRMGGGADTQYF
TRBJ2-3	few	TRBV11-2	NA	TGTGCCAGCAGCCGACGTCCAGATACGCAGTATTTT	CASSRRPDTQYF
TRBJ2-3	NA	TRBV12-3/TRBV12-4	TRBD2	TGTGCCAGCACCCAAATGAGGGCTAGCGGGCGGCGTAGCACAGATACGCAGTATTTT	CASTQMRASGRRSTDTQYF
TRBJ2-5	few	TRBV12-3/TRBV12-4	NA	TGTGCCAGCAGTTTCGGGCGCCTTGGGGGGGAGACCCAGTACTTC	CASSFGRLGGETQYF
TRBJ2-3	NA	TRBV6-2/TRBV6-3	TRBD2	TGTGCCAGCAGCGACACCGTAGCGGGAGGGCCAGGAGATACGCAGTATTTT	CASSDTVAGGPGDTQYF
TRBJ2-3	few	TRBV12-3/TRBV12-4	TRBD2	TGTGCCAGCAGTTTAGCAGGTCCCCCCCCAGCGGGGGCATTTCTTACCACAGATACGCAGTATTTT	CASSLAGPPPAGAFLTTDTQYF
TRBJ2-7	few	TRBV7-9	NA	TGTGCCAGCAGCTTAGGAGCGGTCTCCTACGAGCAGTACTTC	CASSLGAVSYEQYF
TRBJ1-1	few	TRBV29-1	NA	TGCAGCGTTGATGAGGGGATGCGATTT	CSVDEGMRF
TRBJ2-3	few	TRBV12-3/TRBV12-4	TRBD2	TGTGCCAGCAGTTTATCGTACGGAGGGACTAGCGGGAGGTCGGGCACAGATACGCAGTATTTT	CASSLSYGGTSGRSGTDTQYF
TRBJ2-1	few	TRBV19	NA	TGTGCCAGTAGTTGGGGGACCCTAAACAATGAGCAGTTCTTC	CASSWGTLNNEQFF
TRBJ2-5	few	TRBV5-1	NA	TGCGCCAGCAGCAGGGGGAGGGGTCAAGAGACCCAGTACTTC	CASSRGRGQETQYF
TRBJ2-1	NA	TRBV5-1	TRBD1	TGCGCCAGCAGCTTGGGGGACAGGTACGAGGATGAGCAGTTCTTC	CASSLGDRYEDEQFF
TRBJ1-2	NA	TRBV5-6	NA	TGTGCCAGCAGCTTACCAGGGGATAGGGTCTATGGCTACACCTTC	CASSLPGDRVYGYTF
TRBJ2-5	NA	TRBV7-8	TRBD1	TGTGCCAGCAGCATACCGGGACAGAACAGAGGGACCCAGTACTTC	CASSIPGQNRGTQYF
TRBJ1-3	few	TRBV20-1	TRBD1	TGCAGTGCTCTCACAGGGGCGGGAAACACCATATATTTT	CSALTGAGNTIYF
TRBJ2-1	few	TRBV3-1	TRBD2	TGTGCCAGCAGCCAAGTAGTTGGTGGGACTACATACAATGAGCAGTTCTTC	CASSQVVGGTTYNEQFF
TRBJ1-2	NA	TRBV27	NA	TGTGCCAGCAGTCCGACCGTGGGTGGCTACACCTTC	CASSPTVGGYTF
TRBJ2-7	few	TRBV5-8	TRBD1	TGTGCCAGCAGCTTGGCACAGGGGGGATACAACGAGCAGTACTTC	CASSLAQGGYNEQYF
TRBJ2-2	few	TRBV29-1	TRBD1	TGCAGCGTTTCCGGGACAGTCGGAGGGGAGCTGTTTTTT	CSVSGTVGGELFF
TRBJ2-5	few	TRBV25-1	NA	TGTGCCAGCAGTGGGCAGACCCAGTACTTC	CASSGQTQYF
TRBJ2-1	few	TRBV7-3	TRBD2	TGTGCCAGCTCTGGGACTAGCCGCTTCAATGAGCAGTTCTTC	CASSGTSRFNEQFF
TRBJ1-3	once	TRBV7-9	NA	TGTGCCAGCAGCGCTCCCGGGGGTACCGGAAACACCATATATTTT	CASSAPGGTGNTIYF
TRBJ2-7	few	TRBV9	NA	TGTGCCAGCAGCGTAGATGCTACTTCCGGTTACGAGCAGTACTTC	CASSVDATSGYEQYF
TRBJ2-1	few	TRBV5-6	TRBD2	TGTGCCAGCAGCATCGGGACTAGCGGCCCCAATGAGCAGTTCTTC	CASSIGTSGPNEQFF
TRBJ1-4	few	TRBV24-1	NA	TGTGCCACCAGTGTGGGCAGCAATGAAAAACTGTTTTTT	CATSVGSNEKLFF
TRBJ2-1	few	TRBV2	NA	TGTGCCAGCAGTGAAACTGACTGGTTCAATGAGCAGTTCTTC	CASSETDWFNEQFF
TRBJ2-2	NA	TRBV28	NA	TGTGCCAGCAGTTGGTGGGAAGCGGAGCTGTTTTTT	CASSWWEAELFF
TRBJ2-5	many	TRBV5-1	NA	TGCGCCAGCAGCTTGGCCCGGGACACCGTGGAGACCCAGTACTTC	CASSLARDTVETQYF
TRBJ2-7	few	TRBV5-1	TRBD2	TGCGCCAGCAGTGACAGCGGGGGGGCCTACGAGCAGTACTTC	CASSDSGGAYEQYF
TRBJ1-2	NA	TRBV3-1	NA	TGTGCCAGCAGCCGGCAGGTTTATGGCTACACCTTC	CASSRQVYGYTF
TRBJ2-4	few	TRBV7-2	TRBD2	TGTGCCAGCAGCTTAGCCGGATCGACTAGCGCCGTCCTAAACATTCAGTACTTC	CASSLAGSTSAVLNIQYF
TRBJ1-1	NA	TRBV27	NA	TGTGCCAGCAGTTTGGGGGCGTTCACCCCCACTGAAGCTTTCTTT	CASSLGAFTPTEAFF
TRBJ2-5	few	TRBV20-1	TRBD1	TGCAGTGCTTCAGGGGGACCAGGACAGGGATCCCTCCAAGAGACCCAGTACTTC	CSASGGPGQGSLQETQYF
TRBJ2-7	NA	TRBV5-1	TRBD2	TGCGCCAGCAGCTCAAGCGGGGCGAACTACGAGCAGTACTTC	CASSSSGANYEQYF
TRBJ1-2	NA	TRBV15	NA	TGTGCCACCACCCCGCGGGTAACAGGGTATGGCTACACCTTC	CATTPRVTGYGYTF
TRBJ1-1	NA	TRBV24-1	NA	TGTGCCACCAGTGATCCAACAGGGAGGAAGGGTGAAGCTTTCTTT	CATSDPTGRKGEAFF
TRBJ2-1	NA	TRBV6-5	TRBD2	TGTGCCAGCAGACCGATTGGGACTAGCGGGAGAGATGAGCAGTTCTTC	CASRPIGTSGRDEQFF
TRBJ2-7	NA	TRBV7-9	TRBD2	TGTGCCAGCAGCTTAGCTCGACTAGCCGAGCAGTACTTC	CASSLARLAEQYF
TRBJ2-1	NA	TRBV9	NA	TGTGCCAGCAGCGAAGGGACGGGAGTCTCCTACAATGAGCAGTTCTTC	CASSEGTGVSYNEQFF
TRBJ1-2	few	TRBV7-2	NA	TGTGCCAGCAGCTTATTTGGGGGGGCAGGTGGCTACACCTTC	CASSLFGGAGGYTF
TRBJ2-3	NA	TRBV5-1	TRBD1	TGCGCCAGCAGCTTGAGGACAGGGGATGGGGATACGCAGTATTTT	CASSLRTGDGDTQYF
TRBJ2-7	NA	TRBV20-1	NA	TGCAGTGCTAGAAACCCAGGACTGACGTCCTACGAGCAGTACTTC	CSARNPGLTSYEQYF
TRBJ1-1	NA	TRBV7-2	NA	TGTGCCAGCAGCTTAGTGGTAGGGGACACTGAAGCTTTCTTT	CASSLVVGDTEAFF
TRBJ2-3	once	TRBV7-6	TRBD2	TGTGCCAGCAGAGCTGGACTAGCGGGATCTATCGATATCGACACAGATACGCAGTATTTT	CASRAGLAGSIDIDTDTQYF
TRBJ2-3	NA	TRBV11-2	NA	TGTGCCAGCAGCTTCCGGGCGGGGATGACAGATACGCAGTATTTT	CASSFRAGMTDTQYF
TRBJ2-2	NA	TRBV4-2	NA	TGTGCCAGCAGCTGGATCGGGGTCGGGGAGCTGTTTTTT	CASSWIGVGELFF
TRBJ2-7	NA	TRBV5-5	TRBD2	TGTGCCAGCAGCGTCCACGCTACGGCTAGCGGGATCTACGAGCAGTACTTC	CASSVHATASGIYEQYF
TRBJ2-5	NA	TRBV11-2	TRBD2	TGTGCCAGCAGAAGACTAGCGCTTGAGACCCAGTACTTC	CASRRLALETQYF